The rows below give T cell receptor beta chains drawn from one sample of a study of T cells in tuberculosis. Sequenced by immunoSEQ multiplex PCR; TCRdb stores in-frame clones only, minus some. Of 80,000 to 90,000 clones in the sample, roughly 93% were seen once. Material for sequencing was CD1b-GMM tetramer-negative cells sorted from PBMCs. The receptor set was obtained from an adult woman with latent tuberculosis. CDR3s include the opening cysteine and the closing phenylalanine or tryptophan. The D gene is left open where the match is weak. The listing skips clone size in some rows; elsewhere it reads once, few, many or a size class.

CDR3: CASSLVGQANTDTQYF
DNA: TGCGCCAGCAGCTTGGTAGGCCAGGCGAACACAGATACGCAGTATTTT
V: TRBV5-1
D: .
J: TRBJ2-3
size: .

CDR3: CAWRGQGGQPQHF
DNA: TGTGCCTGGAGGGGGCAGGGGGGTCAGCCCCAGCATTTT
V: TRBV30
D: TRBD1
J: TRBJ1-5
size: .

CDR3: CASSQVGVEYEQYF
DNA: TGTGCCAGCAGCCAAGTAGGGGTAGAGTACGAGCAGTACTTC
V: TRBV4-2
D: .
J: TRBJ2-7
size: .

CDR3: CASSLKANNSPLHF
DNA: TGTGCCAGCAGCTTGAAAGCGAATAATTCACCCCTCCACTTT
V: TRBV5-4
D: .
J: TRBJ1-6
size: .

CDR3: CASSNRGSSGNTIYF
DNA: TGTGCCAGCAGTAACAGGGGAAGCTCTGGAAACACCATATATTTT
V: TRBV6-6
D: TRBD1
J: TRBJ1-3
size: .

CDR3: CASRDQGLSYEQYF
DNA: TGCGCCAGCAGGGACCAGGGGCTCTCCTACGAGCAGTACTTC
V: TRBV5-1
D: .
J: TRBJ2-7
size: once

CDR3: CASSHPGQGRGDGYTF
DNA: TGCGCCAGCAGCCACCCCGGACAGGGACGGGGGGATGGCTACACCTTC
V: TRBV4-3
D: TRBD1
J: TRBJ1-2
size: .

CDR3: CASSLQGATYGYTF
DNA: TGTGCCAGCAGCTTACAGGGGGCGACCTATGGCTACACCTTC
V: TRBV11-2
D: TRBD1
J: TRBJ1-2
size: .

CDR3: CASSNNRDSYEQFF
DNA: TGTGCCAGCAGCAACAATCGGGACAGCTATGAGCAGTTCTTC
V: TRBV6-1
D: TRBD1
J: TRBJ2-1
size: once

CDR3: CASRDRGGEQYF
DNA: TGTGCCAGCCGGGACAGGGGAGGCGAGCAGTACTTC
V: TRBV19
D: TRBD1
J: TRBJ2-7
size: few

CDR3: CASTYLAGSTDTQYF
DNA: TGTGCCAGCACGTACCTAGCGGGGAGCACAGATACGCAGTATTTT
V: TRBV2
D: TRBD2
J: TRBJ2-3
size: .

CDR3: CASSPGLAGAQADTQYF
DNA: TGTGCCAGCAGCCCTGGACTAGCGGGGGCCCAAGCGGATACGCAGTATTTT
V: TRBV11-2
D: TRBD2
J: TRBJ2-3
size: .

CDR3: CASSLSGVQYF
DNA: TGTGCCAGCAGCTTATCCGGGGTTCAGTACTTC
V: TRBV7-9
D: .
J: TRBJ2-7
size: .

CDR3: CASSQEDRNYGYTF
DNA: TGTGCCAGCAGCCAAGAAGACAGGAACTATGGCTACACCTTC
V: TRBV11-2
D: .
J: TRBJ1-2
size: .

CDR3: CASSSPGYSYNEQFF
DNA: TGTGCCAGCAGCTCGCCCGGGTACTCCTACAATGAGCAGTTCTTC
V: TRBV7-2
D: .
J: TRBJ2-1
size: once

CDR3: CASSLGQSSYEQYF
DNA: TGCGCCAGCAGCTTGGGACAGAGCTCCTACGAGCAGTACTTC
V: TRBV5-1
D: .
J: TRBJ2-7
size: .

CDR3: CASSYTAGPARYTF
DNA: TGTGCCAGCAGTTACACTGCGGGCCCCGCACGGTACACCTTC
V: TRBV6-5
D: .
J: TRBJ1-2
size: .

CDR3: CATSREGTGLTNTGELFF
DNA: TGTGCCACCAGCAGAGAAGGGACAGGGCTAACGAACACCGGGGAGCTGTTTTTT
V: TRBV15
D: TRBD1
J: TRBJ2-2
size: .

CDR3: CASSDGTANYGYTF
DNA: TGTGCCAGCAGTGACGGGACAGCTAACTATGGCTACACCTTC
V: TRBV6-1
D: TRBD1
J: TRBJ1-2
size: .

CDR3: CASSVLRGRETQYF
DNA: TGTGCCAGCAGTGTCCTCAGGGGGCGAGAGACCCAGTACTTC
V: TRBV6-1
D: TRBD1
J: TRBJ2-5
size: .

CDR3: CATRGRKLFF
DNA: TGTGCCACCAGGGGGCGAAAACTGTTTTTT
V: TRBV2
D: TRBD1
J: TRBJ1-4
size: .

CDR3: CASSIVRDRGSPLHF
DNA: TGTGCCAGTAGTATAGTTCGGGACAGGGGCTCACCCCTCCACTTT
V: TRBV19
D: TRBD1
J: TRBJ1-6
size: few

CDR3: CASSLPRLAGEDEQFF
DNA: TGTGCCAGCAGCTTGCCCCGACTAGCGGGGGAGGATGAGCAGTTCTTC
V: TRBV5-6
D: TRBD2
J: TRBJ2-1
size: .

CDR3: CASSLGTGTHYEQYF
DNA: TGTGCCAGCAGCTTAGGGACAGGCACCCACTACGAGCAGTACTTC
V: TRBV7-2
D: TRBD1
J: TRBJ2-7
size: .

CDR3: CASSLSGGRRTDTQYF
DNA: TGTGCCAGCAGCCTTAGCGGGGGAAGACGCACAGATACGCAGTATTTT
V: TRBV7-8
D: TRBD2
J: TRBJ2-3
size: .

CDR3: CSVQTYAGNIQYF
DNA: TGCAGCGTCCAGACGTACGCGGGAAACATTCAGTACTTC
V: TRBV29-1
D: .
J: TRBJ2-4
size: .

CDR3: CASSESPGSDTQYF
DNA: TGCGCCAGCAGTGAGTCCCCAGGTTCGGATACGCAGTATTTT
V: TRBV10-1
D: .
J: TRBJ2-3
size: once